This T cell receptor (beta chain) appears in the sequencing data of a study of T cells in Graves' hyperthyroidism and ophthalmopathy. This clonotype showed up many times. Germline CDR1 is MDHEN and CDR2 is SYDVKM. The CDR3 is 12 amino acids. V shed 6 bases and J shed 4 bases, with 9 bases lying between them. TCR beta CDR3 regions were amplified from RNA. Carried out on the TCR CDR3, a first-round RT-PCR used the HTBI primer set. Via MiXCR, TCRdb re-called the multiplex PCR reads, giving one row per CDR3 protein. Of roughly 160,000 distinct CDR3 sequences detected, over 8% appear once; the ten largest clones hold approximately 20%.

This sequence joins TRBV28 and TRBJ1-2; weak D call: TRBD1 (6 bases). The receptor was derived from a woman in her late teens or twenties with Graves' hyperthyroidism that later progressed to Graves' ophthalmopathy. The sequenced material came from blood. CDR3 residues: CASRLTGYGYTF. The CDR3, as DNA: TGTGCCAGCAGACTGACAGGCTATGGCTACACCTTC.